This T cell receptor beta chain emerged from a study of identical twins. This CDR3 is 15 amino acids long. Germline CDR1 and CDR2: SGHVS and FQNEAQ. J lost 1 base, V lost 1 base, and 3 bases had no gene match. Only a few counts were recorded for this clonotype. Using its own MiXCR run on the 5' RACE reads, TCRdb lists one record per CDR3 protein. The table shows 700,000 to 950,000 distinct CDR3 sequences, with around 12% occurring only once. This sample also appeared in a second study, on yellow fever vaccine responses in identical twins.

The chain recombines TRBV7-8 with TRBJ1-1, with 7 nucleotides matching TRBD1. Specimen: PBMCs. The receptor's source is a woman between 18 and 29 years old in good health. The CDR3 is CASSLVRTGNTEAFF. CDR3 nucleotides: TGTGCCAGCAGCTTAGTAAGGACAGGGAACACTGAAGCTTTCTTT. The entire variable domain, with the rest obtained from reference TRBV7-8 and TRBJ1-1, is as follows: GAGVSQSPRYKVAKRGQDVALRCDPISGHVSLFWYQQALGQGPEFLTYFQNEAQLDKSGLPSDRFFAERPEGSVSTLKIQRTQQEDSAVYLCASSLVRTGNTEAFFGQGTRLTVV.